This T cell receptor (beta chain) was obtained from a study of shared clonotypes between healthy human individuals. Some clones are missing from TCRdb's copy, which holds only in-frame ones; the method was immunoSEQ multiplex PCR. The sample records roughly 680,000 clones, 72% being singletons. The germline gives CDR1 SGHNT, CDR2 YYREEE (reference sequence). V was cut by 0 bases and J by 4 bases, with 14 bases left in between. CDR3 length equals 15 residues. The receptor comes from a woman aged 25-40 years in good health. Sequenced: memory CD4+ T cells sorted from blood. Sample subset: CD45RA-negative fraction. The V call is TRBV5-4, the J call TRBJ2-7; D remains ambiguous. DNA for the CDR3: TGTGCCAGCAGCTTGGGTTCGGGCCCCCAATACGAGCAGTACTTC. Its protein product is CASSLGSGPQYEQYF.